This is a list of T cell receptor beta chains from one sample in a study of blood T cell repertoires in COVID-19. TCRdb's table, derived via immunoSEQ multiplex PCR, lists solely in-frame clones and lacks some. The repertoire has 80,000 or so clones, 91% of them found once; the top ten carry 1.9%. Sequenced: peripheral blood. Receptors were obtained from a woman between 45 and 60 years old in a cohort sampled during active COVID-19. Both conserved end residues are part of each CDR3. Each record gives: V gene, clone size, J gene, D gene, CDR3 DNA, CDR3 protein. The D gene is left open where the match is weak. The size of a clone is reported for some rows only, either as once, few or many, or as a class for expanded clones.

v_gene: TRBV12-3/TRBV12-4; abundance: .; j_gene: TRBJ1-2; d_gene: .; CDR3nt: TGTGCCAGCAGTCCCCGGTCGAGCTACACCTTC; CDR3aa: CASSPRSSYTF
v_gene: TRBV4-1; abundance: .; j_gene: TRBJ2-1; d_gene: .; CDR3nt: TGCGCCACCGCTTCACCCTTACTAGTCAATGAGCAGTTCTTC; CDR3aa: CATASPLLVNEQFF
v_gene: TRBV6-6; abundance: once; j_gene: TRBJ2-7; d_gene: .; CDR3nt: TGTGCCAGCAACCCCGGCGGAGCCTCGAGCTCCTACGAGCAGTACTTC; CDR3aa: CASNPGGASSSYEQYF
v_gene: TRBV6-2/TRBV6-3; abundance: .; j_gene: TRBJ2-3; d_gene: .; CDR3nt: TGTGCCAGCAGTTACTCGTCACACCCCGGTGGAGTTACGCAGTATTTT; CDR3aa: CASSYSSHPGGVTQYF
v_gene: TRBV7-9; abundance: .; j_gene: TRBJ2-7; d_gene: TRBD1; CDR3nt: TGTGCCAGCAGCTTAGGGACAGGGCCCGAGCAGTACTTC; CDR3aa: CASSLGTGPEQYF
v_gene: TRBV25-1; abundance: .; j_gene: TRBJ2-5; d_gene: .; CDR3nt: TGTGCCAGCAGTGAGGACAGTCCTCAGACCCAGTACTTC; CDR3aa: CASSEDSPQTQYF
v_gene: TRBV7-2; abundance: .; j_gene: TRBJ2-6; d_gene: .; CDR3nt: TGTGCCAGCAGCCCTCCGGGCGGGGCCGTCCTGACTTTC; CDR3aa: CASSPPGGAVLTF
v_gene: TRBV12-5; abundance: once; j_gene: TRBJ2-2; d_gene: .; CDR3nt: TGTGCTAGTGGTTTCGGCGGGGAGCTGTTTTTT; CDR3aa: CASGFGGELFF
v_gene: TRBV2; abundance: .; j_gene: TRBJ1-5; d_gene: TRBD1; CDR3nt: TGTGCCAGCAGTTGGGGGACAGTCAATCAGCCCCAGCATTTT; CDR3aa: CASSWGTVNQPQHF
v_gene: TRBV24-1; abundance: .; j_gene: TRBJ2-1; d_gene: .; CDR3nt: TGTGCCACCAGTGATGGTCTAGACCTGGGGCAGTTCTTC; CDR3aa: CATSDGLDLGQFF
v_gene: TRBV7-9; abundance: .; j_gene: TRBJ2-1; d_gene: TRBD1; CDR3nt: TGTGCCAGCAGCCCGAGCTTCGGACAGGGGGCATACAATGAGCAGTTCTTC; CDR3aa: CASSPSFGQGAYNEQFF
v_gene: TRBV3-1/TRBV3-2; abundance: .; j_gene: TRBJ2-2; d_gene: .; CDR3nt: TGTGCCAGCAGCCAAGGCGGGGTCAGCTACACCGGGGAGCTGTTTTTT; CDR3aa: CASSQGGVSYTGELFF
v_gene: TRBV7-2; abundance: .; j_gene: TRBJ2-6; d_gene: .; CDR3nt: TGTGCCAGCAGCTTAAAATGGCAGGGAGGTTTTACTGGGGCCAACGTCCTGACTTTC; CDR3aa: CASSLKWQGGFTGANVLTF
v_gene: TRBV14; abundance: once; j_gene: TRBJ2-2; d_gene: .; CDR3nt: TGTGCCAGCAGCCCCCAGGTTCGCACCGGGGAGCTGTTTTTT; CDR3aa: CASSPQVRTGELFF
v_gene: TRBV6-1; abundance: few; j_gene: TRBJ1-5; d_gene: .; CDR3nt: TGTGCCAGCAGTGAATTGAGGGATCAGCCCCAGCATTTT; CDR3aa: CASSELRDQPQHF
v_gene: TRBV6-2/TRBV6-3; abundance: .; j_gene: TRBJ2-1; d_gene: TRBD2; CDR3nt: TGTGCCAGCAGTTATGGGCTAGCGGGGGTTTACAATGAGCAGTTCTTC; CDR3aa: CASSYGLAGVYNEQFF
v_gene: TRBV6-5; abundance: .; j_gene: TRBJ1-2; d_gene: .; CDR3nt: TGTGCCAGCAGTTACGCGGGTCGGGGAAGCAACTATGGCTACACCTTC; CDR3aa: CASSYAGRGSNYGYTF
v_gene: TRBV27; abundance: .; j_gene: TRBJ1-2; d_gene: .; CDR3nt: TGTGCCAGCCGCCCCGGGTGGGACTACGCTGGCTACACCTTC; CDR3aa: CASRPGWDYAGYTF
v_gene: TRBV28; abundance: few; j_gene: TRBJ1-5; d_gene: TRBD1; CDR3nt: TGTGCCAGCAGTTTAAGCCCAGGGGGCAGTCAGCCCCAGCATTTT; CDR3aa: CASSLSPGGSQPQHF
v_gene: TRBV6-5; abundance: .; j_gene: TRBJ2-7; d_gene: .; CDR3nt: TGTGCCAGCAGTCAAACAATTCCCTACGAGGGGCAGTACTTC; CDR3aa: CASSQTIPYEGQYF
v_gene: TRBV29-1; abundance: .; j_gene: TRBJ1-1; d_gene: .; CDR3nt: TGCAGCACTATGAGGCCCAGGGGAGAGAGCACTGAAGCTTTCTTT; CDR3aa: CSTMRPRGESTEAFF
v_gene: TRBV3-1/TRBV3-2; abundance: .; j_gene: TRBJ2-5; d_gene: TRBD2; CDR3nt: TGTGCCAGCAGCCCGGGGCTAGCGGGAGGCCAACAAGAGACCCAGTACTTC; CDR3aa: CASSPGLAGGQQETQYF
v_gene: TRBV18; abundance: once; j_gene: TRBJ1-6; d_gene: .; CDR3nt: TGTGCCAGCTCACCTTCGGGACGGGGGAATTCACCCCTCCACTTT; CDR3aa: CASSPSGRGNSPLHF
v_gene: TRBV6-5; abundance: .; j_gene: TRBJ2-7; d_gene: TRBD2; CDR3nt: TGTGCCAGCAGCCCGACTAGCGTCGAGCAGTACTTC; CDR3aa: CASSPTSVEQYF
v_gene: TRBV4-1; abundance: .; j_gene: TRBJ1-2; d_gene: TRBD1; CDR3nt: TGCGCCAGCAGCCGATTGGGACAGTTGGAGGATGGCTACACCTTC; CDR3aa: CASSRLGQLEDGYTF
v_gene: TRBV6-5; abundance: .; j_gene: TRBJ2-7; d_gene: TRBD2; CDR3nt: TGTGCCAGCAGTTCAAACCGACTAGCGGGAAGTAACGAGCAGTACTTC; CDR3aa: CASSSNRLAGSNEQYF
v_gene: TRBV2; abundance: .; j_gene: TRBJ2-2; d_gene: TRBD1; CDR3nt: TGTGCCAGCGCGGTCCTAGGGGGCGCGAACACCGGGGAGCTGTTTTTT; CDR3aa: CASAVLGGANTGELFF
v_gene: TRBV5-4; abundance: .; j_gene: TRBJ1-2; d_gene: .; CDR3nt: TGTGCCAGCAGCTTGGGGCGCGGAAACTATGGCTACACCTTC; CDR3aa: CASSLGRGNYGYTF
v_gene: TRBV5-8; abundance: .; j_gene: TRBJ1-2; d_gene: TRBD1; CDR3nt: TGTGCCAGCAGCTTGGGCCTGGAAAACAGGGGGCGGCGGAACTATGGCTACACCTTC; CDR3aa: CASSLGLENRGRRNYGYTF
v_gene: TRBV7-2; abundance: once; j_gene: TRBJ2-7; d_gene: .; CDR3nt: TGTGCCAGCAGCTTTTCGCTGGGGCCCGAGCAGTACTTC; CDR3aa: CASSFSLGPEQYF
v_gene: TRBV10-2; abundance: .; j_gene: TRBJ2-1; d_gene: .; CDR3nt: TGCGCCAGCAGTGAGCTCAGAAGCTCCTACAATGAGCAGTTCTTC; CDR3aa: CASSELRSSYNEQFF
v_gene: TRBV7-9; abundance: once; j_gene: TRBJ2-1; d_gene: TRBD2; CDR3nt: TGTGCCAGCAGCTTCACTAGCGGGAGGGATGAGCAGTTCTTC; CDR3aa: CASSFTSGRDEQFF
v_gene: TRBV11-2; abundance: .; j_gene: TRBJ2-1; d_gene: .; CDR3nt: TGTGCCAGCAGCTTTTTATTGGGAGGTAATGAGCAGTTCTTC; CDR3aa: CASSFLLGGNEQFF
v_gene: TRBV11-3; abundance: .; j_gene: TRBJ2-7; d_gene: .; CDR3nt: TGTGCCAGCAGCTTAGACCTGACGGTGGGCCAGCAGTACTTC; CDR3aa: CASSLDLTVGQQYF
v_gene: TRBV19; abundance: .; j_gene: TRBJ2-5; d_gene: TRBD2; CDR3nt: TGTGCCAGTAGTATCCTAATTCCGGGACTAGCGGGGGGCGACCAAGAGACCCAGTACTTC; CDR3aa: CASSILIPGLAGGDQETQYF
v_gene: TRBV2; abundance: once; j_gene: TRBJ2-7; d_gene: .; CDR3nt: TGTGCCAGCAGTGATATCCTAGGCCGGACCTACGAGCAGTACTTC; CDR3aa: CASSDILGRTYEQYF
v_gene: TRBV6-5; abundance: .; j_gene: TRBJ1-2; d_gene: TRBD1; CDR3nt: TGTGCCAGCAGTTATGCGGGACAGGGTGGCCATGGCTACACCTTC; CDR3aa: CASSYAGQGGHGYTF
v_gene: TRBV4-1; abundance: .; j_gene: TRBJ2-3; d_gene: .; CDR3nt: TGCGCCAGCAGCCATAGCGGCTACAGCACAGATACGCAGTATTTT; CDR3aa: CASSHSGYSTDTQYF
v_gene: TRBV3-1/TRBV3-2; abundance: .; j_gene: TRBJ1-1; d_gene: .; CDR3nt: TGTGCCAGCAGCCAAGGATCAGGTTCGGACACTGAAGCTTTCTTT; CDR3aa: CASSQGSGSDTEAFF
v_gene: TRBV5-1; abundance: .; j_gene: TRBJ1-1; d_gene: .; CDR3nt: TGCGCCAGCAGCCAGATGGGCCATGAAGCTTTCTTT; CDR3aa: CASSQMGHEAFF
v_gene: TRBV6-2/TRBV6-3; abundance: .; j_gene: TRBJ1-6; d_gene: TRBD1; CDR3nt: TGTGCCAGCAGTTACGACTTCCGGGACAGGGGGTATTCACCCCTCCACTTT; CDR3aa: CASSYDFRDRGYSPLHF
v_gene: TRBV11-2; abundance: .; j_gene: TRBJ2-7; d_gene: .; CDR3nt: TGTGCCAGCAGCTTACAACCCAGGGGAAGGCGACCCTACGAGCAGTACTTC; CDR3aa: CASSLQPRGRRPYEQYF
v_gene: TRBV9; abundance: .; j_gene: TRBJ2-7; d_gene: TRBD1; CDR3nt: TGTGCCAGCAGCCCCCAGACAGGGTTCTACGAGCAGTACTTC; CDR3aa: CASSPQTGFYEQYF
v_gene: TRBV4-1; abundance: .; j_gene: TRBJ2-7; d_gene: TRBD2; CDR3nt: TGCGCCAGCAGCCAAGAGGCTAGCGGGTCCTACGAGCAGTACTTC; CDR3aa: CASSQEASGSYEQYF
v_gene: TRBV5-1; abundance: .; j_gene: TRBJ2-7; d_gene: TRBD2; CDR3nt: TGCGCCAGCAGCTCCTCAGGACTAGCGGGTTCCTACGAGCAGTACTTC; CDR3aa: CASSSSGLAGSYEQYF
v_gene: TRBV15; abundance: .; j_gene: TRBJ2-6; d_gene: .; CDR3nt: TGTGCCACCAGCAGAGATGGGGGCCCTGGGGCCAACGTCCTGACTTTC; CDR3aa: CATSRDGGPGANVLTF
v_gene: TRBV28; abundance: .; j_gene: TRBJ1-5; d_gene: TRBD1; CDR3nt: TGTGCCAGCCGACAGGGGGGCAATCAGCCCCAGCATTTT; CDR3aa: CASRQGGNQPQHF
v_gene: TRBV5-4; abundance: .; j_gene: TRBJ1-1; d_gene: TRBD1; CDR3nt: TGTGCCAGCAGCTTCGGACAGGAGCGGAACACTGAAGCTTTCTTT; CDR3aa: CASSFGQERNTEAFF
v_gene: TRBV19; abundance: .; j_gene: TRBJ1-1; d_gene: .; CDR3nt: TGTGCCAGTAGTATCTCCTCCGCCACCCTGAGAGGCACTGAAGCTTTCTTT; CDR3aa: CASSISSATLRGTEAFF
v_gene: TRBV12-3/TRBV12-4; abundance: .; j_gene: TRBJ2-5; d_gene: .; CDR3nt: TGTGCCAGCAGTTCCATAGAGACCCAGTACTTC; CDR3aa: CASSSIETQYF